This entry lists 5 T cell receptor beta chains sequenced from one sample in a study of patients and donors after allogeneic stem cell transplantation (TCRdb year 2020). Preparation of the library involved RT-PCR. Sequencing took place on a NextSeq 550. TCRdb reran the public reads through fastp at Q25 and MiXCR, keeping productive beta chains. Rows with one shared CDR3 protein collapse into an entry with the most common genes and DNA. The sample records about 160,000 distinct CDR3 sequences, about two fifths of which are singletons. The top ten clonotypes cover 50% to 65% of the sample. The sequenced sample was blood, either unsorted or a sorted T cell fraction (not recorded which). The source is a human donor who was either an allogeneic HSCT recipient or a stem cell or donor lymphocyte infusion donor (not recorded which). It is not recorded whose cells these are; they may come from a transplant donor.

The gene calls are TRBV10-3 and TRBJ1-1; the D gene is possibly TRBD1 (5 bases). The CDR3 totals 15 residues. Germline V gene data show CDR1 as ENHRY and CDR2 as SYGVKD. V was cut by 3 bases and J by 3 bases, with 14 bases left in between. The CDR3 region has the DNA TGTGCCATCAGTGATGCGGGGCGGTCCCACACTGAAGCTTTCTTT. It specifies CAISDAGRSHTEAFF.

The chain has TRBV27 and TRBJ2-3; D is unresolved. The CDR3 has 13 amino acids. Trimming took 0 bases from V and 4 from J, leaving 5 bases between them. CDR1 and CDR2 from the germline V gene are MNHEY and SMNVEV (reference sequence). CDR3 in amino acids: CASSLSSADTQYF. CDR3 DNA: TGTGCCAGCAGTTTATCGAGCGCAGATACGCAGTATTTT.

The V gene is TRBV7-2, the J gene TRBJ2-2; a possible D gene is TRBD2 (5 bases). The CDR3 is made up of 14 amino acids. V was cut by 4 bases and J by 5 bases, with 11 bases left in between. Germline V CDR1 and CDR2: SGHTA, FQGNSA. DNA of the CDR3: TGTGCCAGCAGCTCAACTACGGGGACCGGGGAGCTGTTTTTT. This encodes CASSSTTGTGELFF.

This clonotype was seen only a few times. This sequence joins TRBV6-5 and TRBJ1-2; 7 nucleotides line up with TRBD1. CDR3 length: 15 residues. The J segment lost 0 bases and the V segment lost 6 bases, leaving 7 bases of the junction unmatched. Looked up from germline, CDR1 is MNHEY and CDR2 is SVGAGI. CDR3 amino acids: CASSRGDSPNYGYTF. Here the CDR3 DNA reads TGTGCCAGCAGCCGGGGGGACAGTCCTAACTATGGCTACACCTTC.

This clonotype is a singleton in its sample. The chain recombines TRBV6-6 with TRBJ2-3, with D maybe TRBD2 (6 bases). Germline CDR1 reads MNHNY; CDR2 reads SVGAGI (reference sequence). Trimming removed 2 bases at V and 6 bases at J, with 18 bases between. The CDR3 runs 16 residues. The CDR3, as DNA: TGTGCCAGCAGTTACCCGGAGGGAGGTATACCGGATACGCAGTATTTT. Its translation: CASSYPEGGIPDTQYF.